This TCR beta chain originates from a study of blood T cell repertoires in COVID-19. This CDR3 region has 14 residues. Germline V gene lookup returns CDR1 SGHVS and CDR2 FQNEAQ. The V end lost 1 base, the J end lost 4 bases, and 10 bases lay between the germline ends. Measured with immunoSEQ multiplex PCR; TCRdb has only the in-frame clones, and not every one. The table records some 150,000 clones, around 84% of them present only once. This chain joins TRBV7-8 and TRBJ1-2; perhaps TRBD1 as D (6 bases). Sequencing used peripheral blood. This clonotype was obtained from a woman between 55 and 75 years old with acute or convalescent COVID-19. In DNA, the CDR3 is TGTGCCAGCAGCTTAGGGACAGAGCTCTATGGCTACACCTTC. This codes for CASSLGTELYGYTF.